Each of the 8 T cell receptor beta chains below was sequenced from the same sample in a study of blood T cell repertoires in COVID-19. The data were produced by immunoSEQ multiplex PCR, yet TCRdb's version contains in-frame clones alone and is incomplete. The sample shows about 190,000 clones, roughly four fifths of them seen only once. The material sequenced was peripheral blood. These receptors came from a man aged 30 to 45 with active or convalescent COVID-19.

The chain links TRBV5-1 to TRBJ2-1; D may be TRBD1 (5 bases). The CDR3 runs 15 residues. V dropped 1 base and J dropped 0 bases, with 8 bases sitting between them. CDR1 is SGHRS and CDR2 is YFSETQ in the germline V gene. CDR3 loop: CASSLTGLSYNEQFF. In nucleotides, the CDR3 is TGCGCCAGCAGCTTGACAGGCCTCTCCTACAATGAGCAGTTCTTC.

The chain recombines TRBV19 with TRBJ2-1; 8 bases match TRBD2. The CDR3 sequence is 17 residues long. V shed 3 bases and J 7 bases; nucleotides not matched to a gene: 14. Germline V gives CDR1 LNHDA, CDR2 SQIVND (reference sequence). The CDR3 DNA reads as TGTGCCAGTAGTATCCAGACAACGGGAGGGCTGGGGAATGAGCAGTTCTTC. Its translation is CASSIQTTGGLGNEQFF.

The sample holds a few counts of this clone. The chain carries TRBV5-4 and TRBJ2-2; TRBD2 aligns across 11 bases. V trimming: 6 bases; J trimming: 6 bases; junction bases outside the gene matches: 7. Germline values: CDR1 SGHNT, CDR2 YYREEE (reference sequence). The CDR3 extends over 15 amino acids. The CDR3: CASTMASGGPGELFF. CDR3 in DNA: TGTGCCAGCACCATGGCTAGCGGGGGGCCCGGGGAGCTGTTTTTT.

This clone came up a few times. V is TRBV19 and J is TRBJ1-5; D is possibly TRBD1 (6 bases). Trimming took 5 bases from V and 0 from J, leaving 14 bases between them. The CDR3 loop spans 16 amino acids. CDR1 and CDR2 from the germline V gene are LNHDA and SQIVND (reference sequence). Here the CDR3 reads CASSSGHLDSNQPQHF. The CDR3 nucleotides are TGTGCCAGTAGTTCGGGACACCTCGATAGCAATCAGCCCCAGCATTTT.

The chain employs TRBV18 and TRBJ1-3; possible D gene TRBD1, 6 bases. Trimming took off 3 bases at V and 3 bases at J, with 9 bases between the two ends. CDR3 length: 14 amino acids. Per germline, CDR1 KGHSH and CDR2 LQKENI. The CDR3 region has the DNA TGTGCCAGCTCACCGGGGACAAGTGGAAACACCATATATTTT. It translates to CASSPGTSGNTIYF.

This rearrangement joins TRBV6-2 or TRBV6-3 to TRBJ2-2; D perhaps matches TRBD1 (6 bases). The CDR3 has 16 residues. CDR1 MNHEY and CDR2 SVGEGT come from the germline V gene. V was pared by 6 bases and J by 2 bases, with 16 bases between. The CDR3 sequence is CASSRSGTPNTGELFF. In DNA, the CDR3 is TGTGCCAGCAGCCGCTCCGGGACACCCAACACCGGGGAGCTGTTTTTT.

This clone was seen only a few times. The chain couples TRBV6-6 to TRBJ2-7, with 9 bases lining up with TRBD2. The CDR3 has 15 residues. The V gene's germline CDR1 is MNHNY and CDR2 SVGAGI (reference sequence). Unmatched junction bases numbered 4, after V lost 2 bases and J lost 2 bases. The chain's CDR3 is CASSYDAGGPYEQYF. As DNA, the CDR3 is TGTGCCAGCAGTTACGATGCGGGAGGGCCCTACGAGCAGTACTTC.

The chain employs TRBV19 and TRBJ1-2; TRBD1 agrees at 11 bases. The CDR3 has 17 residues. Looked up from germline, CDR1 is LNHDA and CDR2 is SQIVND (reference sequence). V shed 3 bases and J 4 bases; nucleotides not matched to a gene: 10. The CDR3 DNA is TGTGCCAGTAGTATCGGACAGGGGGCGACGGGGGTCTATGGCTACACCTTC. Translating gives CASSIGQGATGVYGYTF.